This TCR beta chain stems from a study of metastatic and nonmetastatic thyroid tumors. On the study more broadly: Blood and tumor or nodule tissue repertoires from malignant and benign thyroid patients were compared.

The CDR3 has 15 residues. CDR1 is LNHNV and CDR2 is YYDKDF in the germline V gene (reference sequence). The V and J ends lost 1 base and 4 bases respectively, with 10 bases between them. MiXCR reprocessed the PCR reads for TCRdb. The sample lists under 4,500 clones, approximately 40% occurring once. Each patient went into thyroid surgery without having received any treatment. This clone was found a few times. The chain has TRBV15 and TRBJ1-4, with no clear D. The sequence was obtained from a male donor with papillary thyroid cancer or a benign thyroid nodule (not recorded which). Some clones in this sample may be carry-over from other donors' samples. The specimen was tumor tissue. CDR3 residues: CATSRVGSSNEKLFF. The CDR3 DNA reads TGTGCCACCAGCAGAGTTGGGAGTAGTAATGAAAAACTGTTTTTT.